The sequence of this TCR beta chain was determined in a study of technical replicates of blood from several donors. The V and J ends lost 4 bases and 3 bases respectively, with 3 bases between them. Germline lookup yields CDR1 SGHTS and CDR2 YDEGEE. The CDR3 contains 11 residues. The table came from immunoSEQ multiplex PCR; TCRdb's copy has only in-frame clones and leaves some out. The repertoire holds 79,000 or so clones, with around 90% as singletons. The sample was T cells isolated from PBMCs. The clonotype originates from a human donor in good health. The V call is TRBV5-8, the J call TRBJ2-3; no definite D call. The CDR3 sequence: CASSLTDTQYF. The DNA of the CDR3 is TGTGCCAGCAGCCTAACAGATACGCAGTATTTT.